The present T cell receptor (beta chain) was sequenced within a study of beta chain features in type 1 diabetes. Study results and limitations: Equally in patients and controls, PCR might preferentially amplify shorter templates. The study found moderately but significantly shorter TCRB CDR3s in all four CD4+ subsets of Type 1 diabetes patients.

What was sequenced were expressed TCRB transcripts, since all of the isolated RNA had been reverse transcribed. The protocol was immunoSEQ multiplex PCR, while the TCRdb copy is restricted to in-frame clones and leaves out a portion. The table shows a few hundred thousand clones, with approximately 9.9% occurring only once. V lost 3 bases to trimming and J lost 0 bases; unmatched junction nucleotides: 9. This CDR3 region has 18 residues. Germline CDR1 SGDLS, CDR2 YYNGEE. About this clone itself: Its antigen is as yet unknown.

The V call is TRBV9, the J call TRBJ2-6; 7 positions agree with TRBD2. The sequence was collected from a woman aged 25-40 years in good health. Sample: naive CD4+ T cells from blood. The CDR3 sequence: CASSASGTTYSGANVLTF. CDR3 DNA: TGTGCCAGCAGCGCGTCCGGGACTACCTACTCTGGGGCCAACGTCCTGACTTTC.